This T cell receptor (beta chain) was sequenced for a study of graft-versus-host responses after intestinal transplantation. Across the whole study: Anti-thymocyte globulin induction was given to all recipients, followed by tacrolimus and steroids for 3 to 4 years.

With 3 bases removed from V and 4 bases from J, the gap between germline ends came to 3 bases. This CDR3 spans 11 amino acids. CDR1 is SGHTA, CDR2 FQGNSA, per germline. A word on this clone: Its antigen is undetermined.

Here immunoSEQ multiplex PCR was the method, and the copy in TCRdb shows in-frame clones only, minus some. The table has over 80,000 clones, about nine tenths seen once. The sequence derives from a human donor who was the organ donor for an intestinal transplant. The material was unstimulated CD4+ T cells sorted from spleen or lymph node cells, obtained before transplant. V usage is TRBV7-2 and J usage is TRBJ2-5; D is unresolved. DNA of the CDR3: TGTGCCAGCAGCTTTCGAGAGACCCAGTACTTC. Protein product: CASSFRETQYF. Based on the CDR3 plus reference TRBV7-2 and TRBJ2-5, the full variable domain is GAGVSQSPSNKVTEKGKDVELRCDPISGHTALYWYRQSLGQGLEFLIYFQGNSAPDKSGLPSDRFSAERTGGSVSTLTIQRTQQEDSAVYLCASSFRETQYFGPGTRLLVL.